The clone carrying this T cell receptor beta chain was counted a few times. This specimen comes from a study of blood T cell repertoires in COVID-19. Study as a whole: Sources were T cells, B-cell-depleted T cells, or PBMCs; the material itself was cDNA or gDNA.

The V gene lost 1 base and the J gene lost 4 bases, with 13 bases spanning the gap. The germline V gene has CDR1 LNHDA and CDR2 SQIVND (reference sequence). CDR3 length equals 15 residues. In the original processing: Nucleated cell counts were estimated from reference gene primer amplification. Repertoires were generated with immunoSEQ multiplex PCR, while TCRdb's copy carries only in-frame clones and drops some. V, J and clone size are those of that table, while D and trimming were read from the DNA. The data show tens of thousands of clones, around 81% seen once. What was sequenced was peripheral blood. This receptor was obtained from a human donor in a cohort sampled during active COVID-19. The rearrangement joins TRBV19 to TRBJ1-2; D gene ambiguous. CDR3 sequence (DNA): TGTGCCAGTAGTATAGGACTCCCGGGGAGCTATGGCTACACCTTC. Encoded protein: CASSIGLPGSYGYTF.